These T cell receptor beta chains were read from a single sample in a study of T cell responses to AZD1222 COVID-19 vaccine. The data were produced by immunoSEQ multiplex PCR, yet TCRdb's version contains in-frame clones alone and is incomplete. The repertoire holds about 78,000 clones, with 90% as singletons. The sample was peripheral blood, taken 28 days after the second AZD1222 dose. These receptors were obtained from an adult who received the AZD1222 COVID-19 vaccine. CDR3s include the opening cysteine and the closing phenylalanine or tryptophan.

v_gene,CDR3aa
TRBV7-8,CASSLYGGSFFTDTQYF
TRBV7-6,CASSLRTSQTSGANVLTF
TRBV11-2,CASRSTSGGTGNTIYF
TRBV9,CASSARTGDEKLFF
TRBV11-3,CASSLEPWQIGVETQYF
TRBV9,CASSGGGGPYNSPLHF
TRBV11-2,CASSLDRGPPEPLHF
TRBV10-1,CATLRGVANYGYTF
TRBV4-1,CASSQVYVDPARGKGFGYTF
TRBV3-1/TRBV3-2,CASSQAGPGTGDTQYF
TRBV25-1,CASQRGAGTYEQYF
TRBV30,CAWMSTDDGNTIYF
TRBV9,CASSVAGGNSGSTDTQYF
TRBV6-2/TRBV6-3,CASSFVLFTDTQYF
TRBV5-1,CASSLFASSGANVLTF
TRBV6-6,CASSPRTVLRPNTEAFF
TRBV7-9,CASSPRASGLMGVPEAFF
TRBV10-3,CAISGSGHQETQYF